This TCR beta chain is drawn from a study of cytomegalovirus exposure and HLA in healthy donors. The PCR employed 60 Vbeta primers together with 13 Jbeta primers. The data were produced by immunoSEQ multiplex PCR, yet TCRdb's version contains in-frame clones alone and is incomplete. The repertoire consists of about 160,000 clones, with over 70% occurring once and the leading ten covering about 1.4%. The CDR3 has 16 residues. V was clipped by 4 bases and J by 8 bases; unmatched bases: 6. CDR1 and CDR2 from the germline V gene are SGHRS and YFSETQ. Details on this clone: Antigen specificity is unknown.

Broader study findings: Analysis was carried out at a later point, and it linked a missense DCLRE1C variant to TCR beta V- and J-gene trimming.

The chain is built from TRBV5-1 and TRBJ2-1; 16 bases agree with TRBD2. Sequencing was performed on PBMCs. This TCR came from a woman aged 25 to 39 in good health and CMV-seronegative. The CDR3 bases are TGCGCCAGCAGCCTCCCGGGACTAGCGGGAGGGGATGAGCAGTTCTTC. Its protein is CASSLPGLAGGDEQFF.